Each of the 9 T cell receptor beta chains below was sequenced from the same sample in a study of shared clonotypes between healthy human individuals. The assay was immunoSEQ multiplex PCR, and TCRdb's table has in-frame clones only and misses some. This table holds about 2 million clones, about 94% found once. Terminally differentiated effector memory CD45RA+ cells were left out of the naive CD8 fraction, which was CD45RO-negative and positively selected for CCR7. The sequenced sample consisted of naive CD8+ T cells sorted from blood. All receptors come from a man younger than 35 in good health.

The chain has TRBV11-2 and TRBJ2-1; TRBD1 agrees at 8 bases. Germline CDR1 is SGHAT and CDR2 is FQNNGV. This CDR3 contains 19 residues. J lost 4 bases, V lost 0 bases, and 14 bases had no gene match. CDR3 sequence: CASSLEGQGWLASYNEQFF. CDR3 in DNA: TGTGCCAGCAGCTTAGAAGGACAGGGATGGCTTGCGTCTTACAATGAGCAGTTCTTC.

The rearrangement joins TRBV6-1 to TRBJ1-2; 11 bases fit TRBD1. The CDR3 is made up of 15 amino acids. J gave up 2 bases and V 5 bases, and 4 bases lay outside the gene matches. The germline V gene encodes CDR1 MNHNS and CDR2 SASEGT. The CDR3 loop is CASSIWDRGNYGYTF. As DNA, the CDR3 is TGTGCCAGCAGTATCTGGGACAGGGGGAACTATGGCTACACCTTC.

In this sample, this clone turned up once. CDR3 sequence: CASSPGVGEQFF. The CDR3 nucleotides are TGTGCCAGCAGCCCCGGGGTGGGTGAGCAGTTCTTC. The chain joins TRBV7-8 to TRBJ2-1, with a tentative D call TRBD2 (5 bases). The CDR3 totals 12 residues. Germline CDR1 and CDR2: SGHVS and FQNEAQ. Trimming cost V 5 bases and J 9 bases, with 11 bases left between them.

As concerns this clone: The sample carries other DNA sequences with the same CDR3. The V gene is TRBV5-6, the J gene TRBJ2-7; the D is unclear. V was pared by 5 bases and J by 2 bases, with 8 bases between. CDR1 SGHDT and CDR2 YYEEEE come from the germline V gene. The length of the CDR3 is 12 residues. The CDR3 DNA reads as TGTGCCAGCAGGGACGGCACCTACGAGCAGTACTTC. Translation gives CASRDGTYEQYF. Combining the CDR3 with reference TRBV5-6 and TRBJ2-7 gives the whole variable domain DAGVTQSPTHLIKTRGQQVTLRCSPKSGHDTVSWYQQALGQGPQFIFQYYEEEERQRGNFPDRFSGHQFPNYSSELNVNALLLGDSALYLCASRDGTYEQYFGPGTRLTVT.

V is TRBV13 and J is TRBJ2-3; D not certain. The CDR3 consists of 14 residues. The V end was cut by 0 bases, the J end by 3 bases, with 7 bases between. Germline V gene data show CDR1 as PRHDT and CDR2 as FYEKMQ (reference sequence). The CDR3 DNA is TGTGCCAGCAGCTTAGGGCATAAGACAGATACGCAGTATTTT. Residues: CASSLGHKTDTQYF.

The J gene is TRBJ2-1, the V gene TRBV5-1; 12 nucleotides match TRBD2. With 0 bases clipped from V and 3 bases from J, the junction kept 1 base outside the gene matches. The germline V gene has CDR1 SGHRS and CDR2 YFSETQ. The CDR3 runs to 16 residues. Written as DNA, the CDR3 is TGCGCCAGCAGCTTGGGGGGACTAGCGGGCTACAATGAGCAGTTCTTC. It yields the protein CASSLGGLAGYNEQFF.

The chain recombines TRBV7-9 with TRBJ2-3, with TRBD1 as a possible D gene (6 bases). Germline CDR1 is SEHNR and CDR2 is FQNEAQ (reference sequence). CDR3 size: 15 residues. V was clipped by 5 bases and J by 2 bases, with 14 bases between them. CDR3 DNA: TGTGCCAGCAGCCCCCGGGACACCTTCACAGATACGCAGTATTTT. Translated: CASSPRDTFTDTQYF.

This chain links TRBV21-1 with TRBJ2-1; TRBD2 is the table's D call, not checked against the DNA. TRBV21-1 is annotated as a pseudogene. The CDR3 is 16 amino acids. The CDR3 region is CASSKGAGVTYNEQFF. The DNA for the CDR3 is TGTGCCAGCAGCAAAGGGGCGGGAGTGACCTACAATGAGCAGTTCTTC.

The chain links TRBV7-9 to TRBJ2-7; D unresolved. With 5 bases removed from V and 1 base from J, the gap between germline ends came to 12 bases. This CDR3 is built from 14 residues. CDR1 SEHNR and CDR2 FQNEAQ come from the germline V gene (reference sequence). CDR3 amino acids: CASSPVLGSYEQYF. The CDR3 DNA follows: TGTGCCAGCAGCCCGGTTCTGGGGTCCTACGAGCAGTACTTC.